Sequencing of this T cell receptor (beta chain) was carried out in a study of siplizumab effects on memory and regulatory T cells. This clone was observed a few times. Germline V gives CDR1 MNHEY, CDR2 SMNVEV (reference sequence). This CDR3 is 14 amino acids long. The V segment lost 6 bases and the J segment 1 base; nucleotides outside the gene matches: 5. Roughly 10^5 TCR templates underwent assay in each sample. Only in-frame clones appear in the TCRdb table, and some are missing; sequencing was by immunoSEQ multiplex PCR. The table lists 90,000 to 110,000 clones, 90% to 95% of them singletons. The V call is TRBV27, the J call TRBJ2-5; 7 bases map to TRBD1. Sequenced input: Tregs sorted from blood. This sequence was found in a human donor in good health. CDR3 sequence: CASSRQGFQETQYF. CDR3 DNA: TGTGCCAGCAGCCGACAGGGATTCCAAGAGACCCAGTACTTC.